Below are 24 T cell receptor beta chains sequenced from a single sample in a study of T cell clonality in common variable immunodeficiency. Sequencing used immunoSEQ multiplex PCR; TCRdb keeps in-frame clones, though not all of them. The repertoire has tens of thousands of clones, none seen only once; the ten largest take under 2%. Sequencing used peripheral blood mononuclear cells. The receptor set was obtained from a person aged 18 to 75 in good health.

This clone was seen ten or more times. Sequencing ends 3 residues short of the CDR3 end; the germline J gene provides the rest. The chain links TRBV5-1 to TRBJ1-4, with 9 bases matching TRBD1. V dropped 4 bases and J dropped 5; count of bases not matched to a gene: 3. Germline CDR1 reads SGHRS; CDR2 reads YFSETQ. CDR3 size: 14 residues. The DNA read from the CDR3 is TGCGCCAGCAGCGGGGGACAGGGCAATGAAAAA. Translation gives CASSGGQGNEK. The whole CDR3 protein is CASSGGQGNEKLFF.

This clone was found many times. The CDR3 is cut off 3 residues early in the read; its end comes from the germline J gene. The gene calls are TRBV12-3 or TRBV12-4 and TRBJ2-5; tentatively, D is TRBD1 (6 bases). The CDR3 contains 14 residues. V gave up 6 bases and J gave up 4 bases, with 15 bases separating them. The CDR3 loop reads CASRSGQLLETQYF. CDR3 DNA, as far as it was read: TGTGCCAGCAGGTCTGGACAGCTGCTAGAGACC.

This clone was detected ten times or more. The read finishes 3 residues shy of the CDR3 end, and the germline J gene is used to complete it. The chain employs TRBV20-1 and TRBJ2-7; the D gene is possibly TRBD2 (6 bases). Germline CDR1 reads DFQATT; CDR2 reads SNEGSKA (reference sequence). The CDR3 has 14 amino acids. Trimming took 4 bases from V and 2 from J, leaving 15 bases between them. The CDR3 spells CSATPEGHPYEQYF. The CDR3 bases that were read are TGCAGTGCTACCCCGGAGGGCCATCCCTACGAG.

This clone was picked up many times. The read terminates 3 residues ahead of where the CDR3 ends, so the germline J gene completes it. The chain employs TRBV19 and TRBJ1-2; no clear D gene. V lost 10 bases to trimming and J lost 7 bases, with 13 bases between them. The length of the CDR3 is 11 residues. CDR1 is LNHDA, CDR2 SQIVND, per germline (reference sequence). The covered CDR3 bases are TGTGCCATTAAGGTCGCCAGTGGC. Its translation is CAIKVASG. The full CDR3 protein is CAIKVASGYTF.

This clone was counted at least ten times. The read ends 3 residues early relative to the CDR3; the germline J gene fills the gap. The rearrangement uses TRBV20-1 and TRBJ2-7; TRBD2 agrees at 10 bases. V lost 5 bases, J lost 6 bases, and 4 bases stayed unmatched. Germline loops: CDR1 DFQATT, CDR2 SNEGSKA (reference sequence). This CDR3 has 12 residues. This CDR3 reads CSALGLAAEQYF. The DNA read from the CDR3 is TGCAGTGCTTTAGGACTAGCGGCCGAG.

About this clone itself: The read is 3 residues too short to cover the CDR3 end, so that end is filled in from the germline J gene. The chain couples TRBV7-9 to TRBJ2-7, with TRBD1 matching 9 bases. Germline CDR1 and CDR2: SEHNR and FQNEAQ (reference sequence). Trimming removed 5 bases from V and 4 bases from J; junction bases left unmatched: 9. This CDR3 is 15 amino acids long. The CDR3 spells CASSPTPGQGYEQYF. The part of the CDR3 DNA that was read is TGTGCCAGCAGCCCCACACCGGGACAGGGATACGAG.

This clone has ten or more counts. Coverage ceases 3 residues before the CDR3 finishes, and the germline J gene fills in the end. The gene calls are TRBV6-1 and TRBJ1-4; weak D call: TRBD1 (6 bases). This CDR3 spans 14 amino acids. With 4 bases removed from V and 7 bases from J, the gap between germline ends came to 13 bases. From germline, CDR1 is MNHNS and CDR2 SASEGT. Here the CDR3 reads CASSGQADGEKLFF. The DNA read from the CDR3 is TGTGCCAGCAGTGGACAGGCGGACGGTGAAAAA.

There are a few counts of this clone. The observed sequence ends 3 residues before the CDR3 terminus, with the missing tail filled in from the germline J gene. This chain links TRBV7-9 with TRBJ2-1; D call uncertain. Deletions cut 6 bases from V and 5 bases from J, with 11 bases between. Germline V lookup: CDR1 SEHNR, CDR2 FQNEAQ (reference sequence). The CDR3 contains 13 residues. The part of the CDR3 DNA that was read is TGTGCCAGCAGGCTGGGCTCTAACAATGAG. Translation: CASRLGSNNE. The entire CDR3 protein is CASRLGSNNEQFF.

This clone has a count of ten or more. The read ends 3 residues shy of where the CDR3 ends; the end is completed using the germline J gene. The chain recombines TRBV14 with TRBJ2-5; 8 nucleotides agree with TRBD2. V lost 1 base, J lost 4 bases, and 8 bases stayed unmatched. CDR3 size: 16 residues. CDR1 and CDR2 from the germline V gene are SGHDN and FVKESK. Incomplete CDR3 DNA: TGTGCCAGCAGCCAAGTCTTAATGGCGGGAGGAGAGACC. Translation gives CASSQVLMAGGET. The whole CDR3 reads CASSQVLMAGGETQYF.

This clone was counted ten times or more. Sequencing ends 3 residues short of the CDR3 end; the germline J gene provides the rest. This chain uses TRBV7-9 with TRBJ2-7; the D gene is possibly TRBD1 (6 bases). The CDR3 is 14 residues long. Looked up from germline, CDR1 is SEHNR and CDR2 is FQNEAQ (reference sequence). V was pared by 4 bases and J by 0 bases, with 10 bases between. CDR3 DNA (partial): TGTGCCAGCAGCTCCCAGGGGTACTCCTACGAG. It encodes CASSSQGYSYE. The entire CDR3 protein is CASSSQGYSYEQYF.

This clone was seen at least ten times. This CDR3 is CASNAGTGRGYTF. The CDR3 bases that were read are TGCGCCAGCAACGCCGGGACAGGGAGAGGC. The genes are TRBV4-1 and TRBJ1-2; 9 bases match TRBD1. The read is 3 residues too short to cover the CDR3 end, so that end is filled in from the germline J gene. The CDR3 sequence is 13 residues long. CDR1 MGHRA and CDR2 YSYEKL come from the germline V gene.

This clone occurred a few times. Read coverage stops 3 residues before the CDR3 terminus; the germline J gene supplies the remainder. The rearrangement links TRBV5-1 to TRBJ2-3; 8 bases are a match to TRBD1. The CDR3 contains 16 residues. V trimming: 4 bases; J trimming: 2 bases; junction bases outside the gene matches: 9. Germline V gene lookup returns CDR1 SGHRS and CDR2 YFSETQ. CDR3 bases read: TGCGCCAGCAGCCCAACCCCGACAGGGGTCACAGATACG. Protein product: CASSPTPTGVTDT. In full, the CDR3 is CASSPTPTGVTDTQYF.

This clone was seen at least ten times. The CDR3 end falls 3 residues outside the read, so it is completed with the germline J gene. This sequence joins TRBV5-1 and TRBJ2-1; TRBD2 aligns across 10 bases. Germline V lookup: CDR1 SGHRS, CDR2 YFSETQ. Trimming at V came to 4 bases and at J to 7 bases, leaving 5 bases not matched to a gene. The CDR3 runs to 14 residues. CDR3 bases read: TGCGCCAGCAGCCTGACTAGCGGGTGGAATGAG. Amino acids: CASSLTSGWNE. The whole CDR3 is CASSLTSGWNEQFF.

This clone was detected ten times or more. The read terminates 3 residues ahead of where the CDR3 ends, so the germline J gene completes it. The rearrangement joins TRBV7-9 to TRBJ1-2; D gene uncertain. Germline CDR1 SEHNR, CDR2 FQNEAQ (reference sequence). Deletions cut 5 bases from V and 2 bases from J, with 9 bases between. The CDR3 spans 13 residues. The CDR3 loop is CASSQTENYGYTF. CDR3 DNA, as far as it was read: TGTGCCAGCAGCCAGACTGAGAACTATGGC.

This clone was seen at least ten times. The read comes to an end 3 residues before the CDR3 does, leaving the germline J gene to fill in the end. Other DNA sequences in the same sample also yield this CDR3. The chain recombines TRBV30 with TRBJ2-2, with D tentatively TRBD1 (5 bases). Germline V gives CDR1 GTSNPN, CDR2 SVGIG (reference sequence). This CDR3 is 14 amino acids long. V shed 5 bases and J shed 1 base, with 11 bases lying between them. The CDR3 loop reads CAWRSQGNTGELFF. Incomplete CDR3 DNA: TGTGCCTGGCGTAGCCAGGGGAACACCGGGGAG.

The sample holds many counts of this clone. The sequence runs out 3 residues before the end of the CDR3; the remainder is reconstructed from the germline J gene. V gene TRBV20-1 combines with J gene TRBJ1-2, with D possibly being TRBD1 (6 bases). CDR1 and CDR2 (germline): DFQATT, SNEGSKA (reference sequence). With 3 bases removed from V and 1 base from J, the gap between germline ends came to 12 bases. This CDR3 is built from 14 residues. CDR3 protein: CSARTGGDNYGYTF. CDR3 bases read: TGCAGTGCTAGGACAGGTGGTGATAACTATGGC.

This clone was recorded at least ten times. The sequenced fragment ends 3 residues before the CDR3 boundary, so the rest is inferred from the germline J gene. The chain carries TRBV7-2 and TRBJ2-1, with 9 bases that match TRBD1. CDR3 length: 14 residues. Losses at the gene ends were 6 bases for V and 0 bases for J; bases not matched to a gene: 0. Per germline, CDR1 SGHTA and CDR2 FQGNSA. CDR3 DNA, as far as it was read: TGTGCCAGCAGGGGACAGGGCTCCTACAATGAG. This sequence encodes CASRGQGSYNE. The entire CDR3 protein is CASRGQGSYNEQFF.

This clone showed up many times. The CDR3 goes on 3 residues after the read ends, and that part is filled in from the germline J gene. The gene calls are TRBV6-1 and TRBJ1-1; 11 bases fit TRBD1. The V gene's germline CDR1 is MNHNS and CDR2 SASEGT. V lost 4 bases, J lost 3 bases, and 7 bases stayed unmatched. This CDR3 has 16 amino acids. Partial CDR3 DNA: TGTGCCAGCAGTGGTGGACAGGGGGCATCAGACACTGAA. Translation: CASSGGQGASDTE. The whole CDR3 region reads CASSGGQGASDTEAFF.

This clone was seen ten or more times. CDR3 in amino acids: CSVDRGRTEAFF. The covered CDR3 bases are TGCAGCGTTGACAGGGGGCGGACTGAA. The chain links TRBV29-1 to TRBJ1-1; 8 positions match TRBD1. The CDR3 end lies 3 residues beyond the end of the read and is filled in from the germline J gene. The trim removed 3 bases at V and 5 bases at J, leaving 2 bases unmatched. Per germline, CDR1 SQVTM and CDR2 ANQGSEA. This CDR3 has 12 residues.

In this sample, this clone turned up many times. The sequenced fragment ends 3 residues before the CDR3 boundary, so the rest is inferred from the germline J gene. This chain links TRBV6-2 or TRBV6-3 with TRBJ2-7; the D is unclear. The CDR3 covers 13 residues. Germline-derived CDR1 and CDR2 are MNHEY and SVGEGT. The ends were cut back, 7 bases at V and 4 bases at J, with 14 bases in the middle. This chain's CDR3 is CASTRSAGYEQYF. The part of the CDR3 DNA that was read is TGTGCCAGCACGCGGAGCGCCGGATACGAG.

This clone has a count of ten or more. The DNA ends 3 residues before the CDR3 does, and the rest of the CDR3 is filled in from the germline J gene. The chain links TRBV18 to TRBJ2-7, with a possible D match to TRBD1 (6 bases). V was pared by 5 bases and J by 5 bases, with 22 bases between. Germline-derived CDR1 and CDR2 are KGHSH and LQKENI. This CDR3 is built from 16 residues. The CDR3 bases that were read are TGTGCCAGCTCATCGACGAACGACCAAGGGGGAAACGAG. Its translation: CASSSTNDQGGNE. The entire CDR3 protein reads CASSSTNDQGGNEQYF.

In its sample, this clone was seen many times. With the read ending 3 residues before the CDR3 end, the germline J gene is used to fill in that end. V usage is TRBV9 and J usage is TRBJ2-1; 10 positions agree with TRBD2. V shed 2 bases, J shed 5 bases, and the junction held 10 bases outside the gene matches. The CDR3 loop spans 17 amino acids. Germline V lookup: CDR1 SGDLS, CDR2 YYNGEE. The CDR3 sequence is CASSVRPGLAVNNEQFF. CDR3 DNA, as far as it was read: TGTGCCAGCAGCGTCAGGCCCGGACTAGCGGTGAACAATGAG.

The table lists this clone with many counts. The read finishes 3 residues shy of the CDR3 end, and the germline J gene is used to complete it. The genes are TRBV7-9 and TRBJ1-1; D perhaps matches TRBD1 (6 bases). The CDR3 is 15 residues long. Trimming stripped 2 bases from V and 1 base from J, with 11 bases between. Germline V CDR1 and CDR2: SEHNR, FQNEAQ (reference sequence). Incomplete CDR3 DNA: TGTGCCAGCAGCTTAAGACAGGCGGGGAACACTGAA. This codes for CASSLRQAGNTE. The full CDR3 protein is CASSLRQAGNTEAFF.

This clone was observed at least ten times. Coverage ceases 3 residues before the CDR3 finishes, and the germline J gene fills in the end. This chain links TRBV5-4 with TRBJ1-4, with D uncertain. V was clipped by 1 base and J by 5 bases, with 12 bases between them. CDR1 is SGHNT, CDR2 YYREEE, per germline (reference sequence). CDR3 length: 15 amino acids. The CDR3 loop is CASSLKGWANEKLFF. CDR3 bases read: TGTGCCAGCAGCTTGAAAGGTTGGGCGAATGAAAAA.